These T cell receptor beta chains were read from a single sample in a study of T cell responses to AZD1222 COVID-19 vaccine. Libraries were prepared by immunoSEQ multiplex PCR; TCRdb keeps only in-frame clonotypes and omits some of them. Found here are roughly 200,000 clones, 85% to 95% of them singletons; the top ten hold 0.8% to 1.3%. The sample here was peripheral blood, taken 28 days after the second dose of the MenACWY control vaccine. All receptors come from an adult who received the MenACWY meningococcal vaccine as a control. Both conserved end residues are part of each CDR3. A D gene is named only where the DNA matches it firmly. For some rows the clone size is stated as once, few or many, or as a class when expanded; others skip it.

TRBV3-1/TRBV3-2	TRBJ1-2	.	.	TGTGCCAGCAGCCAAGTCACAGGGACCTACGGCTACACCTTC	CASSQVTGTYGYTF
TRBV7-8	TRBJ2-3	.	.	TGTGCCAGCAGCACCTTAGCGGGCACAGATACGCAGTATTTT	CASSTLAGTDTQYF
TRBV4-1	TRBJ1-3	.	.	TGCGCCAGCAGCCACCTCGGAAACACCATATATTTT	CASSHLGNTIYF
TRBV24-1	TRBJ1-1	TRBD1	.	TGTGCCACCAGTGACTCTGTGGCAGGGGGGACCCCTGAAGCTTTCTTT	CATSDSVAGGTPEAFF
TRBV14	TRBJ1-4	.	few	TGTGCCAGCAGCCGCTCGGCAAATGAAAAACTGTTTTTT	CASSRSANEKLFF
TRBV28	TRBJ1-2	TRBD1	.	TGTGCCAGCAGCCGTCAAGGGACAGTTAACTATGGCTACACCTTC	CASSRQGTVNYGYTF
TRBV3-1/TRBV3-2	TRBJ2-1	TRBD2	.	TGTGCCAGCGGGTCCCTAGCGGCCCAGTTCTTC	CASGSLAAQFF
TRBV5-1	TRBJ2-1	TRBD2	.	TGCGCCAGCAGCTTGGCCCCGACTAGCGGGGTAAATGAGCAGTTCTTC	CASSLAPTSGVNEQFF
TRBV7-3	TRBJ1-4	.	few	TGTGCCAGCAGCTTAAGGGCAGGGGATGAAAAACTGTTTTTT	CASSLRAGDEKLFF
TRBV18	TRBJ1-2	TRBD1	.	TGTGCCAGCTCAAAAGAGAACAGGGGGCATGGCTACACCTTC	CASSKENRGHGYTF
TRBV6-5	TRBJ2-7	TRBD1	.	TGTGCCAGCAGTTACTCGGCCGGGACAGAGCTCTACGAGCAGTACTTC	CASSYSAGTELYEQYF
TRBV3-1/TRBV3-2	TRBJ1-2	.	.	TGTGCCAGCAGCCAAGGTTACAGCCCGGGCTATGGCTACACCTTC	CASSQGYSPGYGYTF
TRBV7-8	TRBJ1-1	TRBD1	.	TGTGCCAGCAGCCAAAGACAGGGCTGGAACACTGAAGCTTTCTTT	CASSQRQGWNTEAFF
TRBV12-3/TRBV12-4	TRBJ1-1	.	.	TGTGCCAGCAGTTTGGACGGGTCTGAAGCTTTCTTT	CASSLDGSEAFF
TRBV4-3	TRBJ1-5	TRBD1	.	TGCGCCAGCAGCCTGACAGGGGGTGCAGGTCAGCCCCAGCATTTT	CASSLTGGAGQPQHF
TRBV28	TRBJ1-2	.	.	TGTGCCAGCAGTTTTCTTCCAGGGGCTGGCTATGGCTACACCTTC	CASSFLPGAGYGYTF
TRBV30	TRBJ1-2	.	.	TGTGCCTGGAGGGGGGCCTTCCACTATGGCTACACCTTC	CAWRGAFHYGYTF
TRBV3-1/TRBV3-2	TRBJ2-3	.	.	TGTGCCAGCAGCCGGGGTGGCACCTTTGCGACAGATACGCAGTATTTT	CASSRGGTFATDTQYF
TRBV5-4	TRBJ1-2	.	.	TGTGCCAGCTCCTTCTCCGCGGGGCGACAGAGCGGGAGGAACTTC	CASSFSAGRQSGRNF
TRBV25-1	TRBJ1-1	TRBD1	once	TGTGCCAGCAGTGGATACAGGGGTAGTCACACTGAAGCTTTCTTT	CASSGYRGSHTEAFF
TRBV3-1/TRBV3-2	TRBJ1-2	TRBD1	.	TGTGCCAGCAGCCAAGGGACAGGGCTAAACTATGGCTACACCTTC	CASSQGTGLNYGYTF
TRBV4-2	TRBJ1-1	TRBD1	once	TGTGCCAGCAGCCAACCCGGGACAGTCACTGAAGCTTTCTTT	CASSQPGTVTEAFF
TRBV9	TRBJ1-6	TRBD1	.	TGTGCCAGCAGCCCTGGGACAGGTCGGTCACCCCTCCACTTT	CASSPGTGRSPLHF
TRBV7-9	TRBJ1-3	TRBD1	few	TGTGCCAGCAGCGAAGGGACAGGGGTTGGAAACACCATATATTTT	CASSEGTGVGNTIYF
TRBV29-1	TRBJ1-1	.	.	TGCAGCGTTGAGATACAGGGTCGGCTGAACACTGAAGCTTTCTTT	CSVEIQGRLNTEAFF